This entry features one T cell receptor (beta chain) sequence. Seattle researchers signed up patients amid active infection and tracked them longitudinally. The germline V gene encodes CDR1 SNHLY and CDR2 FYNNEI. The CDR3 loop spans 16 amino acids. V gave up 4 bases and J gave up 0 bases, with 13 bases separating them. As originally analysed: For nucleated cells, counts were estimated from reference gene primer amplification. Using immunoSEQ multiplex PCR, the repertoire was profiled, and TCRdb retains in-frame clones only, with some absent. The D gene and trimming were derived from the DNA, and the V and J assignments and clone size from that table. This table has 180,000 or so clones, 75% to 85% appearing once. This sample was taken from a study of blood T cell repertoires in COVID-19. Study-wide context: The study drew acute and convalescent COVID-19 samples from the United States, Italy and Spain. The cDNA or gDNA used as material had been derived from T cells, B-cell-depleted T cells, or PBMCs.

The sequence came from a woman between 40 and 55 years old with COVID-19, enrolled during active disease. This sequence joins TRBV2 and TRBJ1-5; TRBD1 might be the D (6 bases). The specimen sequenced was peripheral blood. CDR3 sequence reads: CASSGGGGVSNQPQHF. CDR3 coding DNA: TGTGCCAGCAGTGGAGGGGGAGGGGTTAGCAATCAGCCCCAGCATTTT.